These 29 T cell receptor beta chains share one sample of origin, sequenced in a study of CD8 T cells in acute hepatitis C reinfection (dated by TCRdb to the early 2020s). Libraries were built with the immunoSEQ multiplex PCR assay. Drawn from immuneACCESS, this table holds only the in-frame rearrangements with V and J called that TCRdb kept. Clones are partly lost; checked studies trace under half to an unresolved V gene and leave the rest unexplained. The table for this sample lists about 38,000 clones; approximately 90% of them were counted only once. 0.4% to 0.5% of the sample belongs to the ten largest clones. Taken with the paper, the label for time point translates to: naive CD8 control sorted from an acute-time-point sample. Sequencing input: naive CD8+ T cells from PBMCs. The cell subset or site label of this sample denotes: sorted total naive CD45RO-negative CD8+ T cells. The origin of the receptors is a young man with chronic hepatitis C.

The V call is TRBV7-9, the J call TRBJ2-1, with 8 bases aligning to TRBD2. Trimming cost V 3 bases and J 6 bases; bases outside gene matches: 7. From germline, CDR1 is SEHNR and CDR2 FQNEAQ (reference sequence). The CDR3 spans 15 residues. The CDR3 DNA sequence: TGTGCCAGCAGCTTTCCAGCGGGGGATTCCAATGAGCAGTTCTTC. Its translation: CASSFPAGDSNEQFF.

V usage is TRBV6-5 and J usage is TRBJ1-1; no firm D call. This CDR3 spans 13 amino acids. Trimming left V 2 bases short and J 5 bases short, with 9 bases between. The germline CDR1 and CDR2 sequences are MNHEY and SVGAGI. The CDR3 bases are TGTGCCAGCAGTTACCATGGTGGAACTGAAGCTTTCTTT. Encoded protein: CASSYHGGTEAFF.

J is TRBJ1-5 and V is TRBV7-9; D unclear. The CDR3 spans 13 residues. With 3 bases removed from V and 6 bases from J, the gap between germline ends came to 9 bases. Germline-derived CDR1 and CDR2 are SEHNR and FQNEAQ (reference sequence). CDR3 in amino acids: CASSLGLAQPQHF. CDR3 in DNA: TGTGCCAGCAGCTTGGGTTTAGCTCAGCCCCAGCATTTT.

V is TRBV7-9 and J is TRBJ2-7, with TRBD2 matching 10 bases. This CDR3 contains 16 residues. J lost 2 bases, V lost 5 bases, and 9 bases had no gene match. CDR1 and CDR2 (germline): SEHNR, FQNEAQ (reference sequence). The CDR3 DNA sequence: TGTGCCAGCAGCCCGGCCGAGCGGGGGGGAGCCTACGAGCAGTACTTC. Encoded protein: CASSPAERGGAYEQYF.

This chain joins TRBV6-5 and TRBJ1-1; no definite D call. The CDR3 has 14 residues. CDR1 is MNHEY and CDR2 is SVGAGI in the germline V gene. Trimming pared 0 bases from V and 2 bases from J, leaving 7 bases between. For the CDR3, the DNA is TGTGCCAGCAGTTACTCGGGCACCAACACTGAAGCTTTCTTT. Translated, it gives CASSYSGTNTEAFF.

This sequence joins TRBV30 and TRBJ1-1; 9 bases match TRBD1. Germline lookup yields CDR1 GTSNPN and CDR2 SVGIG (reference sequence). With 5 bases clipped from V and 3 bases from J, the junction kept 10 bases outside the gene matches. The length of the CDR3 is 15 residues. CDR3 region: CAWCLGQGVDTEAFF. CDR3 DNA: TGTGCCTGGTGCCTGGGACAGGGAGTAGACACTGAAGCTTTCTTT.

The V and J genes are TRBV19 and TRBJ2-3; the D is unclear. The CDR3 consists of 13 residues. Trimming removed 3 bases from V and 3 bases from J, with 7 bases in between. Germline values: CDR1 LNHDA, CDR2 SQIVND (reference sequence). The CDR3 nucleotides are TGTGCCAGTAGTATCCTGAAGACAGATACGCAGTATTTT. It encodes CASSILKTDTQYF.

The V and J genes are TRBV13 and TRBJ2-3; 12 bases align to TRBD2. Germline V gives CDR1 PRHDT, CDR2 FYEKMQ (reference sequence). This CDR3 spans 18 amino acids. V lost 2 bases to trimming and J lost 4 bases; unmatched junction nucleotides: 10. The CDR3 here is CASSLWNKASGGADTQYF. CDR3 nucleotides: TGTGCCAGCAGCTTATGGAATAAGGCTAGCGGGGGGGCAGATACGCAGTATTTT.

The gene calls are TRBV10-3 and TRBJ2-3, with 10 positions matching TRBD2. V shed 2 bases and J 12 bases; nucleotides not matched to a gene: 8. Germline CDR1 reads ENHRY; CDR2 reads SYGVKD. The CDR3 is made up of 14 amino acids. CDR3 bases: TGTGCCATCAGTGAGACTAGCGGGGCGTTCATACAGTATTTT. The encoded protein is CAISETSGAFIQYF.

CDR3 loop: CACSSEICTF. In DNA, the CDR3 is TGTGCCTGTTCTTCAGAAATATGCACCTTC. The J gene is TRBJ1-2, the V gene TRBV30; D gene ambiguous. Germline CDR1 is GTSNPN and CDR2 is SVGIG (reference sequence). Trimming left V 6 bases short and J 13 bases short, with 15 bases between. CDR3 size: 10 residues.

This rearrangement joins TRBV7-9 to TRBJ2-5, with 7 bases matching TRBD1. The CDR3 runs to 14 residues. V was clipped by 0 bases and J by 5 bases; unmatched bases: 3. Germline V gene sequence: CDR1 SEHNR, CDR2 FQNEAQ (reference sequence). The CDR3 DNA reads TGTGCCAGCAGCTTAGCAGGGGGCGCGGAGACCCAGTACTTC. Its translation is CASSLAGGAETQYF.

The sample holds a few counts of this clone. The chain is built from TRBV19 and TRBJ1-5; no firm D call. V lost 4 bases to trimming and J lost 2 bases, with 12 bases between them. The CDR3 covers 15 residues. The germline CDR1 and CDR2 sequences are LNHDA and SQIVND (reference sequence). The CDR3 sequence: CASSRGGFGNQPQHF. The CDR3 coding sequence is TGTGCCAGTAGTAGGGGAGGGTTCGGCAATCAGCCCCAGCATTTT.

This clone was counted a few times. The CDR3: CASMLSTDSLYGYTF. DNA for the CDR3: TGTGCCAGCATGCTATCGACGGACAGTTTGTATGGCTACACCTTC. The V call is TRBV6-5, the J call TRBJ1-2; a possible D gene is TRBD1 (6 bases). CDR1 is MNHEY, CDR2 SVGAGI, per germline. V dropped 7 bases and J dropped 5 bases, with 20 bases sitting between them. There are 15 residues in the CDR3.

This chain joins TRBV13 and TRBJ1-1; 9 bases line up with TRBD1. The CDR3 sequence is 18 residues long. J gave up 4 bases and V 0 bases, and 12 bases lay outside the gene matches. Germline-derived CDR1 and CDR2 are PRHDT and FYEKMQ (reference sequence). DNA of the CDR3: TGTGCCAGCAGCTTAGGCGGGCCCGGGACAGGGATCCGCACTGAAGCTTTCTTT. It codes for CASSLGGPGTGIRTEAFF.

This sequence joins TRBV29-1 and TRBJ1-1, with no clear D. Trimming left V 3 bases short and J 5 bases short, with 7 bases between. CDR3 length: 11 residues. The germline V gene has CDR1 SQVTM and CDR2 ANQGSEA. The DNA of the CDR3 is TGCAGCGTTGATCCTAGAACTGAAGCTTTCTTT. Protein product: CSVDPRTEAFF.

This clone was seen just once. This chain uses TRBV14 with TRBJ1-2, with D perhaps TRBD1 (6 bases). The CDR3 totals 15 residues. V was shortened by 0 bases and J by 8 bases, with 16 bases between the two germline ends. CDR1 is SGHDN, CDR2 FVKESK, per germline. The CDR3, as DNA: TGTGCCAGCAGCCAAGATAGGGGGACGAGGTACGGCTACACCTTC. It specifies CASSQDRGTRYGYTF.

The chain links TRBV7-8 to TRBJ1-1; D gene unclear. Germline V gene data show CDR1 as SGHVS and CDR2 as FQNEAQ. This CDR3 comprises 12 residues. V was trimmed by 5 bases and J by 7 bases, leaving 11 bases between them. The CDR3, as DNA: TGTGCCAGCAGCCCCATAAAGGATGAAGCTTTCTTT. Amino acids: CASSPIKDEAFF. Combining the CDR3 with reference TRBV7-8 and TRBJ1-1 gives the whole variable domain GAGVSQSPRYKVAKRGQDVALRCDPISGHVSLFWYQQALGQGPEFLTYFQNEAQLDKSGLPSDRFFAERPEGSVSTLKIQRTQQEDSAVYLCASSPIKDEAFFGQGTRLTVV.

The CDR3 sequence is CSVPGPQTDYGYTF. The DNA for the CDR3 is TGCAGCGTTCCGGGGCCTCAAACAGACTATGGCTACACCTTC. The chain combines TRBV29-1 with TRBJ1-2; a possible D gene is TRBD1 (5 bases). Germline CDR1 reads SQVTM; CDR2 reads ANQGSEA. V was cut by 5 bases and J by 3 bases, with 16 bases left in between. The CDR3 consists of 14 residues. The whole variable domain, filled in from reference TRBV29-1 and TRBJ1-2, reads SAVISQKPSRDICQRGTSLTIQCQVDSQVTMMFWYRQQPGQSLTLIATANQGSEATYESGFVIDKFPISRPNLTFSTLTVSNMSPEDSSIYLCSVPGPQTDYGYTFGSGTRLTVV.

A single count supports this clone. V is TRBV6-1 and J is TRBJ1-2; 7 nucleotides agree with TRBD1. The ends lost 10 bases at V and 0 bases at J; junction bases unmatched: 11. The length of the CDR3 is 15 residues. The germline CDR1 and CDR2 sequences are MNHNS and SASEGT. CDR3 sequence (DNA): TGTGCCACCCGGGACAGACCGCTTCCTAACTATGGCTACACCTTC. Its translation: CATRDRPLPNYGYTF.

The chain has TRBV15 and TRBJ1-1, with D unclear. Trimming removed 6 bases at V and 0 bases at J, with 17 bases between. From germline, CDR1 is LNHNV and CDR2 YYDKDF (reference sequence). The CDR3 has 16 amino acids. The CDR3 loop reads CATSPQASRLNTEAFF. DNA of the CDR3: TGTGCCACCAGTCCTCAAGCGTCAAGGCTGAACACTGAAGCTTTCTTT.

V gene TRBV29-1 combines with J gene TRBJ2-7; possible D gene TRBD2, 6 bases. Germline CDR1 SQVTM, CDR2 ANQGSEA. The germline V and J ends were trimmed by 1 base and 6 bases, with 16 bases remaining between them. This CDR3 is built from 14 residues. The CDR3 sequence: CSVEGVGGESEQYF. The CDR3 nucleotides are TGCAGCGTTGAAGGGGTCGGAGGGGAATCCGAGCAGTACTTC.

V is TRBV19 and J is TRBJ1-2; TRBD1 is a possible D gene (5 bases). CDR1 LNHDA and CDR2 SQIVND come from the germline V gene (reference sequence). V was shortened by 6 bases and J by 8 bases, with 16 bases between the two germline ends. The CDR3 has 13 amino acids. This CDR3 is CASSREVGFGYTF. CDR3 nucleotides: TGTGCCAGTAGCAGGGAGGTCGGGTTCGGCTACACCTTC.

The chain links TRBV20-1 to TRBJ2-7; D remains unclear. The CDR3 totals 11 residues. The germline gives CDR1 DFQATT, CDR2 SNEGSKA (reference sequence). The ends were cut back, 4 bases at V and 4 bases at J, with 8 bases in the middle. The CDR3 loop reads CSAIETYEQYF. As DNA, the CDR3 is TGCAGTGCTATAGAGACGTACGAGCAGTACTTC.

The chain employs TRBV27 and TRBJ2-7; tentatively, D is TRBD2 (6 bases). The CDR3 totals 15 residues. CDR1 is MNHEY and CDR2 is SMNVEV in the germline V gene (reference sequence). V lost 4 bases, J lost 4 bases, and 17 bases lay in between. The CDR3 loop is CASSSERVSIYEQYF. The CDR3 nucleotides are TGTGCCAGCAGTTCTGAGCGGGTTTCCATATACGAGCAGTACTTC.

The chain uses TRBV27 and TRBJ2-1, with D perhaps TRBD1 or TRBD2 (6 bases each). The CDR3 sequence is 13 residues long. Germline CDR1 and CDR2: MNHEY and SMNVEV (reference sequence). V lost 1 base and J lost 8, with 9 bases in between. The DNA for the CDR3 is TGTGCCAGCAGTTTATGGGGGGCGCATGAGCAGTTCTTC. Protein: CASSLWGAHEQFF.

This chain connects TRBV19 to TRBJ2-1; 7 bases match TRBD2. There are 14 residues in the CDR3. From germline, CDR1 is LNHDA and CDR2 SQIVND (reference sequence). Trimming cost V 3 bases and J 7 bases; bases outside gene matches: 6. CDR3 bases: TGTGCCAGTAGTATCTCCTGGGGGGGAAATGAGCAGTTCTTC. Its translation: CASSISWGGNEQFF.

This sequence joins TRBV10-3 and TRBJ1-2, with no clear D. The germline V gene encodes CDR1 ENHRY and CDR2 SYGVKD. The CDR3 covers 14 residues. V dropped 4 bases and J dropped 2 bases, with 11 bases sitting between them. The CDR3: CAISGGQPNYGYTF. The CDR3 nucleotides read TGTGCCATCAGTGGTGGTCAGCCCAACTATGGCTACACCTTC.

The genes are TRBV9 and TRBJ1-5, with D hard to call. Looked up from germline, CDR1 is SGDLS and CDR2 is YYNGEE. This CDR3 has 13 amino acids. V was clipped by 0 bases and J by 4 bases, with 5 bases between them. The CDR3 nucleotides are TGTGCCAGCAGCGTAGACCCGAATCAGCCCCAGCATTTT. The encoded protein is CASSVDPNQPQHF.

In DNA, the CDR3 is TGTGCCAGCAGTCCGATAATAGGGGGACCTGAGCAGTTCTTC. Translated, it gives CASSPIIGGPEQFF. The V call is TRBV6-4, the J call TRBJ2-1; tentative D call: TRBD1 (6 bases). In germline, CDR1 is MRHNA, CDR2 SNTAGT. V was clipped by 5 bases and J by 9 bases, with 17 bases between them. This CDR3 spans 14 amino acids.